The rows below give T cell receptor beta chains drawn from one sample of a study of blood T cell repertoires in COVID-19. Profiling relied on immunoSEQ multiplex PCR, and the TCRdb table lists in-frame clones only, not all of them. The data show some 220,000 clones, approximately 80% seen once. Sequenced: peripheral blood. Receptors were obtained from a human donor in a cohort sampled during active COVID-19. Both conserved end residues are part of each CDR3. The order of the fields is J gene, CDR3 length, clone size, V gene, D gene, CDR3 DNA, CDR3 protein. The D gene is left open where the match is weak. Not every row has a clone size; where given, it reads once, few, many or a size class.

TRBJ1-4 | 12 | . | TRBV19 | TRBD1 | TGTGCCAGTAAGCAGGGGGCCGAAAAACTGTTTTTT | CASKQGAEKLFF
TRBJ1-1 | 14 | . | TRBV11-2 | TRBD1 | TGTGCCAGCAGCTTAACCTTGACAGGGGCCGAAGCTTTCTTT | CASSLTLTGAEAFF
TRBJ2-2 | 17 | . | TRBV28 | TRBD1 | TGTGCCAGCAGTTTAAGTTCCGGGACAGCGAACACCGGGGAGCTGTTTTTT | CASSLSSGTANTGELFF
TRBJ1-1 | 14 | . | TRBV15 | . | TGTGCCACCAGCAGAGATCTGGGGGCCACTGAAGCTTTCTTT | CATSRDLGATEAFF
TRBJ2-7 | 17 | few | TRBV28 | TRBD2 | TGTGCCAGCAGTTTACCGGGGATTAGCGGGAGCTCCTACGAGCAGTACTTC | CASSLPGISGSSYEQYF
TRBJ1-6 | 15 | many | TRBV6-5 | . | TGTGCCAGCAGTTACTCGGGGACAAGTGGTTCACCCCTCCACTTT | CASSYSGTSGSPLHF
TRBJ1-1 | 14 | . | TRBV19 | . | TGTGCCAGTAGTATCCAGGGGATGAACACTGAAGCTTTCTTT | CASSIQGMNTEAFF
TRBJ2-7 | 16 | . | TRBV7-2 | TRBD2 | TGTGCCAGCAGCCAGGAGCTAGCGGGTTCGACCTACGAGCAGTACTTC | CASSQELAGSTYEQYF
TRBJ1-1 | 14 | . | TRBV11-2 | . | TGTGCCAGCAGCTTAGGACCGGGAAACACTGAAGCTTTCTTT | CASSLGPGNTEAFF
TRBJ1-5 | 14 | . | TRBV19 | TRBD1 | TGTGCCAGTAGTTACCAGGGGGCGGTTCAGCCCCAGCATTTT | CASSYQGAVQPQHF
TRBJ2-7 | 13 | . | TRBV2 | . | TGTGCCAGCACACTAGGCAGGACCTACGAGCAGTACTTC | CASTLGRTYEQYF
TRBJ2-1 | 18 | . | TRBV7-2 | TRBD2 | TGTGCCAGCAGCCCCGGGCCTAGCGGGAGGGCCCTTTTTTGGGAGCAGTTCTTC | CASSPGPSGRALFWEQFF
TRBJ2-1 | 14 | once | TRBV6-4 | TRBD2 | TGTGCCAGCAGTGGACTAGCGGGAAACAATGAGCAGTTCTTC | CASSGLAGNNEQFF
TRBJ1-1 | 15 | . | TRBV28 | . | TGTGCCAGCAGGTCTACCGGACAGATCAACACTGAAGCTTTCTTT | CASRSTGQINTEAFF
TRBJ2-3 | 17 | . | TRBV5-1 | TRBD2 | TGCGCCAGCAGCTTGGCCCCGACTAGCGGGAGCACAGATACGCAGTATTTT | CASSLAPTSGSTDTQYF
TRBJ2-5 | 13 | . | TRBV9 | . | TGTGCCAGCAGTGGGGGCCTCTGGGAGACCCAGTACTTC | CASSGGLWETQYF
TRBJ1-1 | 14 | . | TRBV28 | TRBD1 | TGTGCCAGCAGTTCCTACCGGGACAGGGGAGCAGCTTTCTTT | CASSSYRDRGAAFF
TRBJ2-3 | 16 | . | TRBV27 | . | TGTGCCAGCAGTTTAGTGGGCGGGCGTTTGGGAGATACGCAGTATTTT | CASSLVGGRLGDTQYF
TRBJ2-3 | 17 | . | TRBV7-9 | . | TGTGCCAGCAGCTCTCCAGCGGGCCGTCCTAGCACAGATACGCAGTATTTT | CASSSPAGRPSTDTQYF
TRBJ1-6 | 15 | . | TRBV30 | . | TGTGCCTGGAGTGCCCCGCGAGGAGATAATTCACCCCTCCACTTT | CAWSAPRGDNSPLHF
TRBJ1-2 | 15 | . | TRBV18 | . | TGTGCCAGCTCAGCCCAACCGGAGGTGGGTCGCGGCTACACCTTC | CASSAQPEVGRGYTF
TRBJ1-2 | 21 | many | TRBV10-3 | TRBD1 | TGTGCCATCAGTGAGTCGGTTGGATCCCATGACAGGGATATCAGGGCCCGGGGCTACACCTTC | CAISESVGSHDRDIRARGYTF
TRBJ2-7 | 14 | few | TRBV19 | TRBD2 | TGTGCCACCCGAACTAGCGGGAGTAGTTACGAGCAGTACTTC | CATRTSGSSYEQYF
TRBJ2-2 | 15 | . | TRBV5-4 | . | TGTGCCAGCAGCGGCACAGGGTCAGTGGCCGGGGAGCTGTTTTTT | CASSGTGSVAGELFF
TRBJ2-7 | 12 | . | TRBV12-3/TRBV12-4 | . | TGTGCCAGCACCCCTGGCGGCTACGAGCAGTACTTC | CASTPGGYEQYF
TRBJ2-5 | 18 | . | TRBV27 | TRBD1 | TGTGCCAGCAGTTTATTGGGGTGGGGGACAGGCTCGCAAGAGACCCAGTACTTC | CASSLLGWGTGSQETQYF